The rows below give T cell receptor beta chains drawn from one sample of a study of blood T cell repertoires in COVID-19. Measured with immunoSEQ multiplex PCR; TCRdb has only the in-frame clones, and not every one. This sample yields 200,000 to 250,000 clones, of which roughly 85% are seen a single time; approximately 2.3% belongs to the top ten. The sample consisted of peripheral blood. The receptors derive from a woman in her seventies with COVID-19, enrolled during active disease. CDR3s include the opening cysteine and the closing phenylalanine or tryptophan. D genes are given only for firm matches. Size values are once, few and many counts, or a class for expanded clones, and some rows have none.

v_gene: TRBV6-2/TRBV6-3
j_gene: TRBJ2-7
d_gene: .
abundance: .
CDR3nt: TGTGCCAGCAGCGACGACAGCCTCTACGAGCAGTACTTC
CDR3aa: CASSDDSLYEQYF

v_gene: TRBV25-1
j_gene: TRBJ2-7
d_gene: .
abundance: .
CDR3nt: TGTGCCAGCAGTTCCTACTCCTACGAGCAGTACTTC
CDR3aa: CASSSYSYEQYF

v_gene: TRBV11-1
j_gene: TRBJ1-3
d_gene: .
abundance: .
CDR3nt: TGTGCCAGCAGCTTAGAACCGGTTCACTCTGGAAACACCATATATTTT
CDR3aa: CASSLEPVHSGNTIYF

v_gene: TRBV11-2
j_gene: TRBJ1-2
d_gene: TRBD1
abundance: .
CDR3nt: TGTGCCAGCAGCTTAGCAGGGGGCGAGGGCTATGGCTACACCTTC
CDR3aa: CASSLAGGEGYGYTF

v_gene: TRBV5-1
j_gene: TRBJ1-1
d_gene: TRBD1
abundance: .
CDR3nt: TGCGCCAGCAGCTTCGGACAGGGCAGTACTGAAGCTTTCTTT
CDR3aa: CASSFGQGSTEAFF

v_gene: TRBV18
j_gene: TRBJ2-3
d_gene: .
abundance: .
CDR3nt: TGTGCCAGCTCACCCTTCAGAGGGAGCACAGATACGCAGTATTTT
CDR3aa: CASSPFRGSTDTQYF

v_gene: TRBV4-1
j_gene: TRBJ2-1
d_gene: TRBD1
abundance: .
CDR3nt: TGCGCCAGCAGCCAAGAGGGACAGGGACTCAATGAGCAGTTCTTC
CDR3aa: CASSQEGQGLNEQFF

v_gene: TRBV19
j_gene: TRBJ2-5
d_gene: .
abundance: .
CDR3nt: TGTGCCAGTAGTATCAGTTCCTCGTGGAGACAAGAGACCCAGTACTTC
CDR3aa: CASSISSSWRQETQYF

v_gene: TRBV3-1/TRBV3-2
j_gene: TRBJ1-2
d_gene: TRBD1
abundance: .
CDR3nt: TGTGCCAGCAGCCTATGGGGCCAGGGGGCCCAGGGCTACACCTTC
CDR3aa: CASSLWGQGAQGYTF

v_gene: TRBV19
j_gene: TRBJ2-3
d_gene: TRBD2
abundance: .
CDR3nt: TGTGCCAGTAACTCGGGGGGGAGCACAGATACGCAGTATTTT
CDR3aa: CASNSGGSTDTQYF

v_gene: TRBV3-1/TRBV3-2
j_gene: TRBJ1-4
d_gene: .
abundance: .
CDR3nt: TGTGCCAGCAGCCAAGATGTGGGGGCAGTGAATGAAAAACTGTTTTTT
CDR3aa: CASSQDVGAVNEKLFF

v_gene: TRBV7-8
j_gene: TRBJ2-1
d_gene: TRBD2
abundance: few
CDR3nt: TGTGCCAGCAGCTTAGGCGGGAGGGCCTCCAATGAGCAGTTCTTC
CDR3aa: CASSLGGRASNEQFF

v_gene: TRBV5-4
j_gene: TRBJ2-1
d_gene: TRBD2
abundance: .
CDR3nt: TGTGCCAGCAGCCGAACGGGGGGTGCAAATGAGCAGTTCTTC
CDR3aa: CASSRTGGANEQFF

v_gene: TRBV19
j_gene: TRBJ1-5
d_gene: .
abundance: .
CDR3nt: TGTGCCAGTAGTCTCCAGGGTTGGGGTCAGCCCCAGCATTTT
CDR3aa: CASSLQGWGQPQHF

v_gene: TRBV11-2
j_gene: TRBJ2-5
d_gene: .
abundance: .
CDR3nt: TGTGCCAGCAGCTTAGATCAGGGCAGTCAAGAGACCCAGTACTTC
CDR3aa: CASSLDQGSQETQYF

v_gene: TRBV6-2/TRBV6-3
j_gene: TRBJ2-3
d_gene: TRBD2
abundance: .
CDR3nt: TGTGCCAGCAGTTTCTCCGGGACTAGCGGGAGGAGGGGGCCAGATACGCAGTATTTT
CDR3aa: CASSFSGTSGRRGPDTQYF

v_gene: TRBV6-6
j_gene: TRBJ1-4
d_gene: .
abundance: .
CDR3nt: TGTGCCAGCAGCAACGGGGGGGAACAGGCTAATGAAAAACTGTTTTTT
CDR3aa: CASSNGGEQANEKLFF

v_gene: TRBV3-1/TRBV3-2
j_gene: TRBJ2-3
d_gene: TRBD2
abundance: .
CDR3nt: TGTGCCAGCAGCCCCGGACTAGGACGGGCAGATACGCAGTATTTT
CDR3aa: CASSPGLGRADTQYF

v_gene: TRBV10-3
j_gene: TRBJ1-2
d_gene: .
abundance: once
CDR3nt: TGTGCCATCAGGGCGGACGGGGGGAACTATGGCTACACCTTC
CDR3aa: CAIRADGGNYGYTF

v_gene: TRBV6-2/TRBV6-3
j_gene: TRBJ2-2
d_gene: TRBD2
abundance: .
CDR3nt: TGTGCCAGCAGCAGTTACATCGGGACTAGTAATACCGGGGAGCTGTTTTTT
CDR3aa: CASSSYIGTSNTGELFF

v_gene: TRBV6-1
j_gene: TRBJ1-2
d_gene: TRBD1
abundance: .
CDR3nt: TGTGCCAGCAGTGAAAAGGGACAGGGAGGACTTGGCTACACCTTC
CDR3aa: CASSEKGQGGLGYTF

v_gene: TRBV18
j_gene: TRBJ2-7
d_gene: .
abundance: .
CDR3nt: TGTGCCAGCTCCCCCGCGGAACGGAACGAGCAGTACTTC
CDR3aa: CASSPAERNEQYF

v_gene: TRBV6-6
j_gene: TRBJ1-5
d_gene: TRBD1
abundance: .
CDR3nt: TGTGCCAGCAGTTCCGGGACAGGGGGCAATCAGCCCCAGCATTTT
CDR3aa: CASSSGTGGNQPQHF

v_gene: TRBV10-3
j_gene: TRBJ1-5
d_gene: .
abundance: .
CDR3nt: TGTGCCATCAGTGAAGGCGGGAATCAGCCCCAGCATTTT
CDR3aa: CAISEGGNQPQHF

v_gene: TRBV11-3
j_gene: TRBJ1-6
d_gene: .
abundance: .
CDR3nt: TGTGCCAGCAGCTTAGGCCCCAGGGTGGGTTCACCCCTCCACTTT
CDR3aa: CASSLGPRVGSPLHF

v_gene: TRBV5-1
j_gene: TRBJ1-1
d_gene: .
abundance: .
CDR3nt: TGCGCCAGCAGCCCTATCCAGACCGGGACACCAGAAGCTTTCTTT
CDR3aa: CASSPIQTGTPEAFF

v_gene: TRBV2
j_gene: TRBJ1-1
d_gene: .
abundance: .
CDR3nt: TGTGCCAGCACCTGGCAGGGTCATTTCAATGAAGCTTTCTTT
CDR3aa: CASTWQGHFNEAFF

v_gene: TRBV11-3
j_gene: TRBJ2-3
d_gene: TRBD1
abundance: .
CDR3nt: TGTGCCAGCAGCTTAGTTGCAGGGGGAAGCACAGATACGCAGTATTTT
CDR3aa: CASSLVAGGSTDTQYF

v_gene: TRBV5-4
j_gene: TRBJ2-6
d_gene: .
abundance: .
CDR3nt: TGTGCCAGCAGCCCTTCCCTCTCTGGGGCCAACGTCCTGACTTTC
CDR3aa: CASSPSLSGANVLTF

v_gene: TRBV7-2
j_gene: TRBJ2-2
d_gene: TRBD1
abundance: once
CDR3nt: TGTGCCAGCAGCTTCTCATTGGACAGGGCTAACACCGGGGAGCTGTTTTTT
CDR3aa: CASSFSLDRANTGELFF

v_gene: TRBV4-2
j_gene: TRBJ1-5
d_gene: TRBD1
abundance: .
CDR3nt: TGTGCCAGCAGCCAAACGGACAGGGAGGTACAGCCCCAGCATTTT
CDR3aa: CASSQTDREVQPQHF

v_gene: TRBV5-1
j_gene: TRBJ1-1
d_gene: .
abundance: .
CDR3nt: TGCGCCAGCAGCTGGGAGCGGGGTAACACTGAAGCTTTCTTT
CDR3aa: CASSWERGNTEAFF

v_gene: TRBV30
j_gene: TRBJ2-1
d_gene: TRBD2
abundance: .
CDR3nt: TGTGCCTGGAGTGGATGGGGACTAGATGACGGCTACAATGAGCAGTTCTTC
CDR3aa: CAWSGWGLDDGYNEQFF

v_gene: TRBV4-2
j_gene: TRBJ1-2
d_gene: TRBD1
abundance: few
CDR3nt: TGTGCCAGCAGCCCACAGGGGGTCATAGGGGTAGGCTACACCTTC
CDR3aa: CASSPQGVIGVGYTF

v_gene: TRBV4-2
j_gene: TRBJ2-7
d_gene: TRBD1
abundance: .
CDR3nt: TGTGCCAGCAGCCAAGAGGGACAGGGAACCTACGAGCAGTACTTC
CDR3aa: CASSQEGQGTYEQYF

v_gene: TRBV11-3
j_gene: TRBJ2-1
d_gene: .
abundance: .
CDR3nt: TGTGCCAGCAGCTTAAAGGTCCTCGTGGGGAGCTCCTACAATGAGCAGTTCTTC
CDR3aa: CASSLKVLVGSSYNEQFF

v_gene: TRBV3-1/TRBV3-2
j_gene: TRBJ1-6
d_gene: .
abundance: .
CDR3nt: TGTGCCAGCAGCCAAACTGACGGGAATTCACCCCTCCACTTT
CDR3aa: CASSQTDGNSPLHF

v_gene: TRBV3-1/TRBV3-2
j_gene: TRBJ1-3
d_gene: TRBD1
abundance: .
CDR3nt: TGTGCCAGCAGCCAAGATCTTCCGGGACAGGGGATTGGAAACACCATATATTTT
CDR3aa: CASSQDLPGQGIGNTIYF

v_gene: TRBV19
j_gene: TRBJ1-2
d_gene: .
abundance: .
CDR3nt: TGTGCCAGTAGTATAGAAACAGGGATTGCTGGCTACACCTTC
CDR3aa: CASSIETGIAGYTF

v_gene: TRBV7-9
j_gene: TRBJ1-1
d_gene: .
abundance: .
CDR3nt: TGTGCCAGCAGCCAAGTGTCGTCAGGTGAAGCTTTCTTT
CDR3aa: CASSQVSSGEAFF

v_gene: TRBV6-2/TRBV6-3
j_gene: TRBJ2-1
d_gene: TRBD1
abundance: .
CDR3nt: TGTGCCAGCAGTTACTCACCGGGACAGGGGAACAATGAGCAGTTCTTC
CDR3aa: CASSYSPGQGNNEQFF

v_gene: TRBV7-2
j_gene: TRBJ1-1
d_gene: TRBD1
abundance: .
CDR3nt: TGTGCCAGCAGCAGGGGACAGACGAACACTGAAGCTTTCTTT
CDR3aa: CASSRGQTNTEAFF

v_gene: TRBV4-1
j_gene: TRBJ2-1
d_gene: .
abundance: once
CDR3nt: TGCGCCAGCAGCCAACAGACAGCTGGCAGTGAGCAGTTCTTC
CDR3aa: CASSQQTAGSEQFF

v_gene: TRBV5-1
j_gene: TRBJ1-2
d_gene: .
abundance: .
CDR3nt: TGCGCCAGCAGCCCCCTTTACGGGGGGGGATCTAACTATGGCTACACCTTC
CDR3aa: CASSPLYGGGSNYGYTF

v_gene: TRBV5-4
j_gene: TRBJ2-5
d_gene: .
abundance: few
CDR3nt: TGTGCCAGCAGCACTGCACCTACTCAAGAGACCCAGTACTTC
CDR3aa: CASSTAPTQETQYF

v_gene: TRBV5-4
j_gene: TRBJ1-2
d_gene: TRBD1
abundance: .
CDR3nt: TGTGCCAGCAGCCCGGGACAGGGGGCGTTTAACTATGGCTACACCTTC
CDR3aa: CASSPGQGAFNYGYTF

v_gene: TRBV3-1/TRBV3-2
j_gene: TRBJ2-2
d_gene: TRBD1
abundance: .
CDR3nt: TGTGCCAGCATGGACAGGCAAGCGAACACCGGGGAGCTGTTTTTT
CDR3aa: CASMDRQANTGELFF

v_gene: TRBV7-3
j_gene: TRBJ1-2
d_gene: .
abundance: .
CDR3nt: TGTGCCAGCAGCCCCGATGGGCAGCTCTATGGCTACACCTTC
CDR3aa: CASSPDGQLYGYTF

v_gene: TRBV29-1
j_gene: TRBJ2-6
d_gene: .
abundance: .
CDR3nt: TGCAGCGTGACAACAGGGAAAGGGGGGGCCAACGTCCTGACTTTC
CDR3aa: CSVTTGKGGANVLTF

v_gene: TRBV5-1
j_gene: TRBJ1-1
d_gene: .
abundance: .
CDR3nt: TGCGCCAGCAGCCTGGGTCGGGGAGGCACTGAAGCTTTCTTT
CDR3aa: CASSLGRGGTEAFF

v_gene: TRBV7-9
j_gene: TRBJ2-3
d_gene: TRBD2
abundance: .
CDR3nt: TGTGCCAGCAGCCAAATTGGACTAGCGGGAGGCCGCGTAGATACGCAGTATTTT
CDR3aa: CASSQIGLAGGRVDTQYF

v_gene: TRBV7-3
j_gene: TRBJ1-1
d_gene: .
abundance: .
CDR3nt: TGTGCCAGCAGCTTAAACCCTCGAGGGGAAGCTTTCTTT
CDR3aa: CASSLNPRGEAFF

v_gene: TRBV11-2
j_gene: TRBJ2-3
d_gene: TRBD2
abundance: .
CDR3nt: TGTGCCAGCAGCCCGGAGCGGGGGCCCCTCTATTTT
CDR3aa: CASSPERGPLYF

v_gene: TRBV9
j_gene: TRBJ1-2
d_gene: .
abundance: .
CDR3nt: TGTGCCAGCAGCAGACAGACAGAGGCCTATGGCTACACCTTC
CDR3aa: CASSRQTEAYGYTF

v_gene: TRBV30
j_gene: TRBJ1-1
d_gene: .
abundance: .
CDR3nt: TGTGCCTTCAACAGGGAAACTGAAGCTTTCTTT
CDR3aa: CAFNRETEAFF

v_gene: TRBV5-1
j_gene: TRBJ1-1
d_gene: .
abundance: .
CDR3nt: TGCGCCAGCAGCTCATGGGGGGAAAACACTGAAGCTTTCTTT
CDR3aa: CASSSWGENTEAFF

v_gene: TRBV2
j_gene: TRBJ1-2
d_gene: TRBD1
abundance: .
CDR3nt: TGTGCCAGCAGTGGGCAGATACAGGGGTTAGACGGCTACACCTTC
CDR3aa: CASSGQIQGLDGYTF

v_gene: TRBV21-1
j_gene: TRBJ2-2
d_gene: .
abundance: .
CDR3nt: TGTGCCAGCAGCCACAGCCGGACAGGCAACACCGGGGAGCTGTTTTTT
CDR3aa: CASSHSRTGNTGELFF

v_gene: TRBV7-7
j_gene: TRBJ2-5
d_gene: .
abundance: .
CDR3nt: TGTGCTAGCAGCTTAGGCGGGGGCCCGGAGACCCAGTACTTC
CDR3aa: CASSLGGGPETQYF

v_gene: TRBV24-1
j_gene: TRBJ2-3
d_gene: TRBD1
abundance: .
CDR3nt: TGTGCCACCAGTGATCGACAGGGGGCTGGTACAGATACGCAGTATTTT
CDR3aa: CATSDRQGAGTDTQYF